These T cell receptor beta chains were read from a single sample in a study of shared clonotypes between healthy human individuals. The method was immunoSEQ multiplex PCR; TCRdb's version includes in-frame clones alone and lacks a portion of them. The data contain 1.6 million or so clones, roughly 96% of them singletons. Sequenced: naive CD4+ T cells sorted from blood. The receptors were gathered from a man under 40 in good health. The CDR3 runs from the conserved cysteine through the conserved F or W. D genes are given only for firm matches. Clone size is shown for a subset of rows, as once, few, many or a class of expanded clone.

CASSVRSPPGQYF,TGCGCCAGCAGTGTCAGATCCCCGCCGGGGCAGTACTTC,.,TRBJ2-7,TRBV10-2,.,13
CASSRTAYEQYF,TGTGCCAGCAGCCGGACAGCCTACGAGCAGTACTTC,.,TRBJ2-7,TRBV6-5,.,12
CASSGTGYTEAFF,TGTGCCAGCAGCGGAACAGGATACACTGAAGCTTTCTTT,.,TRBJ1-1,TRBV5-3,.,13
CSVKRVAGNEQFF,TGCAGCGTAAAGCGGGTAGCAGGAAATGAGCAGTTCTTC,.,TRBJ2-1,TRBV29-1,.,13
CASSRIQQETQYF,TGCGCCAGCAGCCGAATACAGCAAGAGACCCAGTACTTC,.,TRBJ2-5,TRBV4-3,.,13
CASSFRQGFSGNTIYF,TGTGCCAGCAGCTTCCGACAGGGTTTCTCTGGAAACACCATATATTTT,once,TRBJ1-3,TRBV7-2,TRBD1,16
CASSGQWTSRNEQFF,TGTGCCAGCAGTGGGCAGTGGACTAGCCGCAATGAGCAGTTCTTC,.,TRBJ2-1,TRBV6-4,TRBD2,15
CASSFGARENQPQHF,TGTGCCAGCAGTTTTGGCGCCAGGGAAAATCAGCCCCAGCATTTT,.,TRBJ1-5,TRBV28,.,15
CASSLSWSYEQYF,TGTGCCAGCAGCTTGTCTTGGTCCTACGAGCAGTACTTC,.,TRBJ2-7,TRBV5-4,.,13
CATTMTPYQETQYF,TGTGCCACCACAATGACACCTTACCAAGAGACCCAGTACTTC,.,TRBJ2-5,TRBV5-6,.,14
CASSPSGTGSLAGNTIYF,TGTGCCAGCAGCCCGTCTGGGACAGGGAGTTTAGCTGGAAACACCATATATTTT,.,TRBJ1-3,TRBV9,TRBD1,18
CASSVVEYNEQFF,TGTGCCAGCAGCGTAGTTGAATACAATGAGCAGTTCTTC,.,TRBJ2-1,TRBV9,.,13
CASSLNLASTGELFF,TGCGCCAGCAGCTTGAACCTAGCAAGCACCGGGGAGCTGTTTTTT,.,TRBJ2-2,TRBV5-1,.,15
CASSHRGSTEAFF,TGTGCCAGCTCACACAGGGGTTCCACTGAAGCTTTCTTT,.,TRBJ1-1,TRBV18,TRBD1,13
CASSLAGETQYF,TGTGCTAGCAGCTTAGCCGGAGAGACCCAGTACTTC,.,TRBJ2-5,TRBV7-7,.,12
CASSQERLGRSYEQYF,TGCGCCAGCAGCCAAGAAAGGCTGGGACGTTCCTACGAGCAGTACTTC,.,TRBJ2-7,TRBV4-1,.,16
CASSLDRSLYEQYF,TGTGCCAGCTCACTCGACCGCTCTCTGTACGAGCAGTACTTC,.,TRBJ2-7,TRBV18,.,14
CASSFKNEQFF,TGTGCCAGCAGCTTTAAAAATGAGCAGTTCTTC,.,TRBJ2-1,TRBV7-2,.,11
CASSVVGGGSGYTF,TGTGCCAGCAGTGTGGTCGGCGGTGGCTCAGGCTACACCTTC,once,TRBJ1-2,TRBV2,.,14
CASMRGVSNEQFF,TGTGCTTCGATGAGGGGAGTAAGCAATGAGCAGTTCTTC,.,TRBJ2-1,TRBV19,.,13
CASSPQGAGNQPQHF,TGTGCCAGCAGCCCACAGGGGGCTGGCAATCAGCCCCAGCATTTT,.,TRBJ1-5,TRBV7-2,TRBD1,15
CASSEFNGSEQYF,TGTGCCAGCAGTGAGTTTAATGGTTCCGAGCAGTACTTC,once,TRBJ2-7,TRBV6-1,.,13
CASSLGKAYEQYF,TGTGCCAGCAGCTTGGGCAAGGCCTACGAGCAGTACTTC,once,TRBJ2-7,TRBV5-4,.,13
CASSVEWDSVRNRQFF,TGTGCCAGCAGCGTAGAGTGGGACTCCGTCCGTAATAGGCAGTTCTTC,.,TRBJ2-1,TRBV9,.,16
CASRRGGDSYEQYF,TGTGCCAGCAGGCGAGGGGGCGACTCCTACGAGCAGTACTTC,.,TRBJ2-7,TRBV5-4,TRBD1,14
CASSLGQTTNEKLFF,TGCGCCAGCAGCTTGGGGCAGACAACTAATGAAAAACTGTTTTTT,.,TRBJ1-4,TRBV5-1,.,15
CASSLAGGNQETQYF,TGTGCCAGCAGCTTAGCGGGAGGGAATCAAGAGACCCAGTACTTC,.,TRBJ2-5,TRBV5-4,TRBD2,15
CASSPRFGSYTEAFF,TGTGCCAGCAGCCCCCGTTTTGGTTCGTACACTGAAGCTTTCTTT,.,TRBJ1-1,TRBV11-2,.,15
CASRGGTNQPQHF,TGTGCCAGCAGGGGTGGGACCAATCAGCCCCAGCATTTT,.,TRBJ1-5,TRBV28,.,13
CASRSGTLTGELFF,TGTGCCAGCAGATCCGGGACCCTCACCGGGGAGCTGTTTTTT,.,TRBJ2-2,TRBV2,.,14
CASSHTGLAGYTF,TGCGCCAGCAGCCATACGGGACTAGCAGGCTACACCTTC,.,TRBJ1-2,TRBV4-1,.,13
CAISESLAGAGIDEQFF,TGTGCCATCAGTGAGTCTTTGGCGGGAGCGGGCATAGATGAGCAGTTCTTC,.,TRBJ2-1,TRBV10-3,TRBD2,17
CASSLLTQMQRVEQFF,TGCGCCAGCAGTCTCCTCACGCAGATGCAGCGAGTTGAGCAGTTCTTC,.,TRBJ2-1,TRBV10-2,.,16
CASSFRQTRNQPQHF,TGTGCCAGCAGCTTTAGACAGACACGCAATCAGCCCCAGCATTTT,.,TRBJ1-5,TRBV7-4,.,15
CASSGLADPNTGELFF,TGTGCCAGCAGCGGACTAGCGGACCCGAACACCGGGGAGCTGTTTTTT,.,TRBJ2-2,TRBV9,TRBD2,16
CASSNDRVEQYF,TGTGCCAGCAGTAATGACAGGGTCGAGCAGTACTTC,.,TRBJ2-7,TRBV2,TRBD1,12
CASSVGGRVTGELFF,TGTGCCAGCAGCGTAGGCGGGAGAGTCACCGGGGAGCTGTTTTTT,once,TRBJ2-2,TRBV9,TRBD2,15
CASSQPPSGRFYNEQFF,TGTGCCAGCAGCCAACCCCCGAGCGGGAGGTTCTACAATGAGCAGTTCTTC,.,TRBJ2-1,TRBV7-8,TRBD2,17
CASSGGGRRVGGYTF,TGTGCCAGCAGTGGAGGGGGACGGAGAGTTGGCGGCTACACCTTC,.,TRBJ1-2,TRBV2,.,15